The clone carrying this TCR beta chain has more than one count but fewer than ten. Antigen: not known. The PCR used 60 Vbeta and 13 Jbeta primers. Here immunoSEQ multiplex PCR was the method, and the copy in TCRdb shows in-frame clones only, minus some. The sample yields around 190,000 clones, roughly 78% seen once. This sample stems from a study of cytomegalovirus exposure and HLA in healthy donors. Study findings and constraints: Researchers catalogued some 160 TCR beta chains as cytomegalovirus-associated.

Deletions cut 6 bases from V and 10 bases from J, with 21 bases between. The CDR3 is 14 residues long. CDR1 and CDR2 from the germline V gene are SGHTA and FQGNSA. The sample consisted of PBMCs. V usage is TRBV7-2 and J usage is TRBJ1-1; D is perhaps TRBD1 (5 bases). The origin of this receptor is a woman between 40 and 50 years old in good health and CMV-seronegative. The CDR3 nucleotides are TGTGCCAGCAGACCCCGCCGGGGGGTTCTTTTAGCTTTCTTT. As protein: CASRPRRGVLLAFF.